The next 16 T cell receptor beta chains were all read from a single sample in a study of blood T cells in healthy people across ages. A second about 7 to 12 cycle PCR used barcoded and J-beta primers. TCRdb reprocessed the 5' RACE reads via MiXCR and lists one record per CDR3 protein. The sample contains about 760,000 distinct CDR3 sequences, around 25% of which appear only once. The sample was also linked to a second study, of T cells of mothers and their children.

The sample was blood. The receptors were sampled from a boy aged 5 to 17 in good health.

This clonotype was detected only a few times. V usage is TRBV7-2 and J usage is TRBJ2-1; 10 bases align to TRBD2. Trimming at V came to 0 bases and at J to 6 bases, leaving 5 bases not matched to a gene. Germline assignment: CDR1 SGHTA and CDR2 FQGNSA. This CDR3 is built from 16 residues. CDR3 nucleotide sequence: TGTGCCAGCAGCTTAGCCGGGACTAGCGCCTCCAATGAGCAGTTCTTC. Encoded protein: CASSLAGTSASNEQFF. The whole variable domain, remainder taken from reference TRBV7-2 and TRBJ2-1, is GAGVSQSPSNKVTEKGKDVELRCDPISGHTALYWYRQSLGQGLEFLIYFQGNSAPDKSGLPSDRFSAERTGGSVSTLTIQRTQQEDSAVYLCASSLAGTSASNEQFFGPGTRLTVL.

The chain employs TRBV29-1 and TRBJ2-5, with 7 bases aligning to TRBD2. The DNA end is more similar to TRBJ2-1, so the J call may be wrong. The CDR3 consists of 16 residues. In germline, CDR1 is SQVTM, CDR2 ANQGSEA. The CDR3 bases are TGCAGCGTTGAAGATCTAAGTGGGAGGGGCAACAATGAGCAGTTCTTC. Residues: CSVEDLSGRGNNEQFF.

The V call is TRBV19, the J call TRBJ1-1, with D perhaps TRBD1 (5 bases). The CDR3 covers 13 residues. V lost 0 bases and J lost 6, with 8 bases in between. Germline values: CDR1 LNHDA, CDR2 SQIVND (reference sequence). CDR3 DNA sequence: TGTGCCAGTAGTATAGAGGGACGGCCTGAAGCTTTCTTT. It codes for CASSIEGRPEAFF.

The CDR3 region has the DNA TGTGCCAGCAGCGCCCTAGCGGGAGAAGCTGGGGAGCTGTTTTTT. Amino acids: CASSALAGEAGELFF. This chain uses TRBV7-2 with TRBJ2-2, with TRBD2 matching 10 bases. Germline-derived CDR1 and CDR2 are SGHTA and FQGNSA. The length of the CDR3 is 15 residues. The junction had 8 bases not matched to a gene; V was cut back by 5 bases and J by 8 bases.

V and J are TRBV6-1 and TRBJ2-1; D is perhaps TRBD1 (7 bases). The ends were cut back, 2 bases at V and 5 bases at J, with 13 bases in the middle. Germline lookup yields CDR1 MNHNS and CDR2 SASEGT. The CDR3 runs 15 residues. The DNA of the CDR3 is TGTGCCAGCAGTGAACCAGGGGGGATAAACAATGAGCAGTTCTTC. It yields the protein CASSEPGGINNEQFF.

In this sample, this clonotype turned up many times. The chain employs TRBV6-5 and TRBJ1-4, with D perhaps TRBD1 (5 bases). CDR1 MNHEY and CDR2 SVGAGI come from the germline V gene. The CDR3 totals 14 residues. Trimming shortened V by 2 bases and J by 5 bases, and 9 bases separated the two germline ends. CDR3 nucleotide sequence: TGTGCCAGCAGTTACGGTTCAGGGAATGAAAAACTGTTTTTT. This codes for CASSYGSGNEKLFF.

The chain combines TRBV6-5 with TRBJ2-1; D unclear. Near its end, the DNA agrees better with TRBJ2-5, so the J call may be wrong. CDR1 is MNHEY and CDR2 is SVGAGI in the germline V gene. The CDR3 totals 13 residues. As DNA, the CDR3 is TGTGCCAGCAGCCGTCAAAGACAAGAGACCCAGTACTTC. Translated: CASSRQRQETQYF.

This clonotype was seen a handful of times. The genes are TRBV11-3 and TRBJ2-7; TRBD2 matches 12 bases. Trimming at V came to 5 bases and at J to 2 bases, leaving 10 bases not matched to a gene. CDR1 and CDR2 (germline): SGHNT, YENEEA. CDR3 length: 17 amino acids. The CDR3 is CASSRPRTSGDTYEQYF. Here the CDR3 DNA reads TGTGCCAGCAGCAGACCTCGGACTAGCGGGGATACCTACGAGCAGTACTTC.

The DNA of the CDR3 is TGTGCCAGCAGTTTATTCGGGACAGGGTCTCCTGGGGCCAACGTCCTGACTTTC. Translation gives CASSLFGTGSPGANVLTF. The chain links TRBV28 to TRBJ2-6; TRBD1 aligns across 9 bases. Germline assignment: CDR1 MDHEN and CDR2 SYDVKM. V lost 1 base, J lost 2 bases, and 6 bases stayed unmatched. The CDR3 is 18 residues long.

This clonotype has just a few counts. This chain links TRBV20-1 with TRBJ2-5, with D perhaps TRBD2 (6 bases). The CDR3 length is 13 residues. The V end was cut by 1 base, the J end by 0 bases, with 6 bases between. Germline-derived CDR1 and CDR2 are DFQATT and SNEGSKA (reference sequence). The CDR3 coding sequence is TGCAGTGCTAGAGGACTAGACCAAGAGACCCAGTACTTC. It yields the protein CSARGLDQETQYF.

This clonotype turned up a few times. The CDR3 nucleotides are TGTGCCAGCAGCTTATGGCCCCAGAACACTGAAGCTTTCTTT. This sequence encodes CASSLWPQNTEAFF. The chain employs TRBV7-8 and TRBJ1-1, with unresolved D. The V and J ends lost 2 bases and 1 base respectively, with 8 bases between them. This CDR3 is built from 14 residues. Germline lookup yields CDR1 SGHVS and CDR2 FQNEAQ.

This clonotype appeared a few times. The rearrangement links TRBV7-9 to TRBJ1-4; D gene ambiguous. Germline V gene data show CDR1 as SEHNR and CDR2 as FQNEAQ (reference sequence). The CDR3 totals 14 residues. V was shortened by 5 bases and J by 6 bases, with 13 bases between the two germline ends. This CDR3 is CASSPNYGYEKLFF. The DNA of the CDR3 is TGTGCCAGCAGCCCGAATTATGGATATGAAAAACTGTTTTTT.

V usage is TRBV27 and J usage is TRBJ1-4; tentatively, D is TRBD1 (6 bases). This CDR3 contains 14 residues. V lost 6 bases and J 6 bases, leaving 14 bases between the germline ends. Germline V gene sequence: CDR1 MNHEY, CDR2 SMNVEV (reference sequence). For the CDR3, the DNA is TGTGCCAGCAGGAACAGGGAGTTGGATGAAAAACTGTTTTTT. Its translation is CASRNRELDEKLFF.

The genes are TRBV7-2 and TRBJ2-5, with 7 bases aligning to TRBD1. The CDR3 sequence is 16 residues long. The ends lost 5 bases at V and 5 bases at J; junction bases unmatched: 14. The germline V gene encodes CDR1 SGHTA and CDR2 FQGNSA. The CDR3 sequence: CASSLNQRTGRETQYF. The CDR3 DNA reads as TGTGCCAGCAGCCTCAATCAAAGGACAGGCCGGGAGACCCAGTACTTC.

This clonotype showed up just a few times. The chain has TRBV20-1 and TRBJ2-7, with a weak D call TRBD2 (6 bases). The germline gives CDR1 DFQATT, CDR2 SNEGSKA (reference sequence). V was trimmed by 4 bases and J by 7 bases, leaving 29 bases between them. The CDR3 is 17 residues long. The CDR3 DNA reads as TGCAGTGCTACCAACTATCGACTAGGAGGGACGGGGGAGGAGCAGTACTTC. This codes for CSATNYRLGGTGEEQYF.

In its sample, this clonotype was seen a few times. This chain uses TRBV3-1 with TRBJ2-5; unclear D gene. V was trimmed by 5 bases and J by 4 bases, leaving 11 bases between them. The CDR3 runs 13 residues. CDR1 is LGHDT, CDR2 YNNKEL, per germline (reference sequence). CDR3: CASSSPSRETQYF. CDR3 nucleotides: TGTGCCAGCAGCTCCCCCTCAAGAGAGACCCAGTACTTC.